This T cell receptor beta chain comes out of a study of blood T cell repertoires in COVID-19. The overall study: Samples representing acute and convalescent COVID-19 were sourced from the United States, Italy and Spain. The analysed material was cDNA or gDNA that came from T cells, B-cell-depleted T cells, or PBMCs.

Under the authors' procedure: Quantification of nucleated cells was approximated via reference gene primer amplification. The data were produced by immunoSEQ multiplex PCR, yet TCRdb's version contains in-frame clones alone and is incomplete. V, J and clone size reflect that table, while D and trimming were determined from the DNA. The sample yields 200,000 to 250,000 clones, around 84% seen once. Deletions cut 3 bases from V and 0 bases from J, with 25 bases between. CDR3 length: 20 amino acids. Germline-derived CDR1 and CDR2 are SGDLS and YYNGEE. Material: peripheral blood. The receptor was derived from a man aged 45 to 65 with acute or convalescent COVID-19. The rearrangement joins TRBV9 to TRBJ1-3, with TRBD1 as a possible D gene (5 bases). CDR3 region: CASSGGVGTPAESSGNTIYF. The CDR3 DNA sequence: TGTGCCAGCAGCGGGGGCGTGGGGACTCCGGCAGAGAGCTCTGGAAACACCATATATTTT.